The source of this TCR beta chain is a study of blood T cell repertoires in COVID-19. Study as a whole: The United States, Italy and Spain were the sources of the acute and convalescent COVID-19 samples.

Germline loops: CDR1 MGHDK, CDR2 SYGVNS. The trim removed 4 bases at V and 3 bases at J, leaving 4 bases unmatched. This CDR3 has 14 amino acids. This clone was detected once. Produced via immunoSEQ multiplex PCR; TCRdb's table is partial and in-frame only. Counted here are about 200,000 clones, about nine tenths occurring once; the ten biggest clones make up 1.5% to 2%. The sample taken for sequencing was peripheral blood. This chain links TRBV25-1 with TRBJ1-2, with 8 bases fitting TRBD1. This clonotype was sampled from a man in his late teens or twenties with active or convalescent COVID-19. CDR3 DNA sequence: TGTGCCAGCAGTGGGGACAGGACCTACTATGGCTACACCTTC. Encoded protein: CASSGDRTYYGYTF.